This T cell receptor (beta chain) came from a study of shared clonotypes between healthy human individuals. Study background: CD4 naive cells filled three plates per donor, CD4 memory three, CD8 naive two and CD8 memory one.

At deep level, the assay was performed. TCRdb keeps only in-frame clones here, not all; method: immunoSEQ multiplex PCR. The sample shows millions of clones, more than 80% of them seen only once. Sequencing was performed on naive CD4+ T cells sorted from blood. The sample's subset: CD45RA+ positively selected. The sequence derives from a man in his late teens or twenties in good health.

CDR3 DNA: TGTGCCAGCAGTTTACGAACGGGAGGCGCACCCCTCCACTTT. As protein: CASSLRTGGAPLHF. This rearrangement joins TRBV28 to TRBJ1-6; D gene ambiguous. The germline V gene has CDR1 MDHEN and CDR2 SYDVKM. The CDR3 runs 14 residues. With 2 bases removed from V and 11 bases from J, the gap between germline ends came to 13 bases.